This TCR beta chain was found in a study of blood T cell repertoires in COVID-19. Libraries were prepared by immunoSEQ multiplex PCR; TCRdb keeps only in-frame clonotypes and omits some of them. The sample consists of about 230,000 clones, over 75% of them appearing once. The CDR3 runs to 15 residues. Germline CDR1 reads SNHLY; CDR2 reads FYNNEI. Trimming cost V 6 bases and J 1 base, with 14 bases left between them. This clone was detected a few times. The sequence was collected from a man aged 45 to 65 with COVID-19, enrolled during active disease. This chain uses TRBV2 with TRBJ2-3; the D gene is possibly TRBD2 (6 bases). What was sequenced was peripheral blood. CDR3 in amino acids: CASRATSTGTDTQYF. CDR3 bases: TGTGCCAGCAGAGCCACTAGCACCGGCACAGATACGCAGTATTTT.